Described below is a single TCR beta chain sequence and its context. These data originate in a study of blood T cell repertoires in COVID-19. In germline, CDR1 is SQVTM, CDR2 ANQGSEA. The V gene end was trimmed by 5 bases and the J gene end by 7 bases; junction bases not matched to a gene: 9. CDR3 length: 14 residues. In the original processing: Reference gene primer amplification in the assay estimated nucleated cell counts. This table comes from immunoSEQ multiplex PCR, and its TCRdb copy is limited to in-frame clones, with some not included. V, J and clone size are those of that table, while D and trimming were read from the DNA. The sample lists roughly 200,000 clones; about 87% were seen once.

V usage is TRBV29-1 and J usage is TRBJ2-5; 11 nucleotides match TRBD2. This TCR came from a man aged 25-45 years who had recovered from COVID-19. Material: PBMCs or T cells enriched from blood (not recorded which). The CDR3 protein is CSVLSGRGSGTQYF. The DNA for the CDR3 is TGCAGCGTTCTTAGCGGGAGGGGCTCGGGGACCCAGTACTTC.